This T cell receptor beta chain was identified in a study of cytomegalovirus exposure and HLA in healthy donors. Broader study findings: When a later analysis compared HLA-associated TCR beta chains with equally common others, the HLA-associated chains turned out to be more clonally expanded and to have lower generation probabilities. Because they were indistinguishable, some V segments, including TRBV6-2 and TRBV6-3, were excluded. According to the study, 160 or so TCR beta chains were cytomegalovirus-associated.

With respect to this clone: The antigen remains unidentified.

PCR primers comprised 60 Vbeta and 13 Jbeta primers. Profiled with immunoSEQ multiplex PCR; TCRdb holds only in-frame clones, not every one. The sample comprises about 110,000 clones, around 76% of which are singletons, and roughly 6% rests with the top ten. This CDR3 is built from 14 residues. Germline values: CDR1 SGHVS, CDR2 FQNEAQ. V was pared by 0 bases and J by 0 bases, with 5 bases between. The source of this sequence is a woman aged 45 to 65 in good health and CMV-seropositive. The sample comprised PBMCs. V usage is TRBV7-8 and J usage is TRBJ1-1; no clear D. The CDR3 loop reads CASSLAELNTEAFF. The CDR3 nucleotides are TGTGCCAGCAGCTTAGCTGAGTTGAACACTGAAGCTTTCTTT. The full variable domain, in which reference TRBV7-8 and TRBJ1-1 provide the parts outside the CDR3, is GAGVSQSPRYKVAKRGQDVALRCDPISGHVSLFWYQQALGQGPEFLTYFQNEAQLDKSGLPSDRFFAERPEGSVSTLKIQRTQQEDSAVYLCASSLAELNTEAFFGQGTRLTVV.